Sequencing of this T cell receptor beta chain was carried out in a study of shared clonotypes between healthy human individuals. Across the whole study: Researchers assigned three CD4 naive, three CD4 memory, two CD8 naive and one CD8 memory plate to each donor.

Naive CD8 isolation took CD45RO-negative cells positively selected for CCR7 and excluded terminally differentiated effector memory CD45RA+ cells. Study outcomes and limitations: In four donors, 4.5% to 5.5% of naive CD4 clonotypes appeared in common.

Deep level was the assay's run setting. Clones were read by immunoSEQ multiplex PCR, and TCRdb kept only the in-frame ones, dropping some. The data show roughly 2,000,000 clones, approximately 92% seen once. Worth noting for this clone: No antigen is known for it.

The sample consisted of naive CD8+ T cells from PBMCs. This receptor was obtained from a man aged 18 to 30 in good health. Some clones in this sample may be carry-over from other donors' samples.

Here the CDR3 DNA reads TGCGCCAGCAGCCAGGGACAGGGGAGAAACAATGAGCAGTTCTTC. Residues: CASSQGQGRNNEQFF. The chain joins TRBV4-3 to TRBJ2-1, with 10 bases identical to TRBD1. Germline V CDR1 and CDR2: LGHNA, YSLEER. V was clipped by 3 bases and J by 5 bases; unmatched bases: 4. The CDR3 length is 15 residues.